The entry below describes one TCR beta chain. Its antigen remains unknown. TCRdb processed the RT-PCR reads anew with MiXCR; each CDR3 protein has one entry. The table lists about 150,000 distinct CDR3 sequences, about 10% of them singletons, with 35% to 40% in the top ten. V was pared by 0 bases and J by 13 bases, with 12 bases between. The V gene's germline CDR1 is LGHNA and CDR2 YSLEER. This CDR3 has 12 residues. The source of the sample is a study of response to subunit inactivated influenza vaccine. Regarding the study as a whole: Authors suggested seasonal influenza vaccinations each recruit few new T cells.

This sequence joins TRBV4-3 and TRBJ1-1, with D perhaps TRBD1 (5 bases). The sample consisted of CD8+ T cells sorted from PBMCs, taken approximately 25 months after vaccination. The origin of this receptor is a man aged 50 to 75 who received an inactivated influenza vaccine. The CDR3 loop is CASSQEGGEGFF. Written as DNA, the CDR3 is TGCGCCAGCAGCCAAGAAGGAGGGGAGGGTTTCTTT.